This T cell receptor beta chain was profiled in a study of OX40 agonist ivuxolimab in advanced cancers. Study results and limitations: The study found among the lowest clonal expansion in partial responders at 0.1-3.0 mg/kg.

The CDR3 loop spans 16 amino acids. Between the trimmed V and J ends, which lost 2 bases and 3 bases, there was a span of 13 bases. Germline lookup yields CDR1 MDHEN and CDR2 SYDVKM. The method was immunoSEQ multiplex PCR; TCRdb's version includes in-frame clones alone and lacks a portion of them. There are tens of thousands of clones in the sample; approximately 93% occur only once, and 18% lies in the top ten. Of note for this clone: Its specificity is unknown.

The source of this sequence is an adult with an advanced solid tumor such as melanoma, head and neck, liver or kidney cancer. The V and J genes are TRBV28 and TRBJ2-2; possibly TRBD2 for D (5 bases). Here the sequenced sample was CD4+ or CD8+ T cells sorted from blood, taken in a trial of the OX40 agonist ivuxolimab. The CDR3 DNA reads TGTGCCAGCAGTTTACCGTCCGGGGTTTACACCGGGGAGCTGTTTTTT. The encoded protein is CASSLPSGVYTGELFF.